This TCR beta chain came from a study of T cells after yellow fever vaccination. Study findings and constraints: By day 5 rather than day 15, the secondary response had peaked, though it was weaker.

Of note for this clonotype: Its antigen is undetermined.

MiXCR, applied by TCRdb to the 5' RACE reads, yields one record per CDR3 protein. The table has approximately 550,000 distinct CDR3 sequences, 15% to 20% seen once; the top ten hold roughly an eighth. The V gene end was trimmed by 5 bases and the J gene end by 3 bases; junction bases not matched to a gene: 12. Germline V gene data show CDR1 as SGHVS and CDR2 as FQNEAQ. The CDR3 spans 17 residues. The chain couples TRBV7-8 to TRBJ2-5, with 10 bases aligning to TRBD2. The input for sequencing was PBMCs, taken 15 days after the yellow fever booster vaccination. This TCR came from a man between 25 and 39 years old who received the YFV17D yellow fever vaccine. The CDR3 is CASSRRRGLAEKETQYF. Written as DNA, the CDR3 is TGTGCCAGCAGCCGCCGCCGTGGACTAGCGGAGAAAGAGACCCAGTACTTC.